This TCR beta chain originates from a study of blood T cell repertoires in COVID-19 (dated by TCRdb to about 2020). Regarding the study in general: The collaborator samples originated in the United States, Italy and Spain and spanned the acute and convalescent phases of COVID-19. The prospective study material was composed of cDNA or gDNA derived from T cells, B-cell-depleted T cells, or PBMCs. Deeply sampled blood TCRbeta repertoires from subjects exposed to, actively infected with, or recovered from COVID-19 were included in the dataset. The repertoires were released in a freely available public database intended as a resource for research on the immune response to SARS-CoV-2. Samples came from the ongoing ImmuneRACE study (first 160 participants) plus 1,254 subjects from 6 global collaborators. A de-identified subject ID, COVID-19 status, age in years and sex were almost always included in the sample metadata. Where available, HLA class I and class II types were obtained from metadata supplied by the sample provider rather than from assay-based typing.

At one collaborating source in Seattle, patients were enrolled during active infection and were followed longitudinally through the course of disease. The collaborating institutions used their own protocols to collect whole blood in K2EDTA tubes. Collaborator samples were shipped for TCRbeta analysis as frozen whole blood, isolated PBMCs, or DNA extracted from either sample type. Broad study findings and their caveats: Clinical and demographic metadata were provided uncurated, with the amount varying by source and participant.

TCRbeta CDR3 regions were amplified from genomic DNA using the immunoSEQ Assay, a bias-controlled multiplex PCR. In the source study's methods: The number of nucleated cells in each sample was estimated by amplification of reference gene primers within the assay. To quantify the absolute abundance of each unique TCRbeta CDR3 rearrangement, sequence reads were collapsed and filtered. For each sample, productive Simpson clonality was calculated by taking the square root of Simpson's diversity index across productive rearrangements. The table was pulled from immuneACCESS by TCRdb, which kept in-frame rearrangements only. Such tables lose some clones; where checked, under half of the loss comes from unresolved V genes, and the rest has no known cause. V and J calls and clone size follow that table, whereas D and trimming were derived from the DNA. The table for this sample lists approximately 400,000 clones; about 87% of them were counted only once. Of the sample, approximately 12% falls within the top ten clones.

Worth noting for this clone: Its specific antigen is unknown. Per-base qualities were not stored, and no clone one base away is much larger.

The CDR3 runs 14 residues from the cysteine to the phenylalanine. The read is trimmed to its CDR3 DNA, 42 bases read in frame from base 1. CDR1 LNHDA and CDR2 SQIVND were looked up in the germline V gene (reference sequence). Cut back by 6 bases and 5 bases, the V and J ends lie 16 bases apart. Input material: peripheral blood. This sequence originates from a woman in her fifties or sixties with COVID-19, enrolled during active disease. The sequence links TRBV19 to TRBJ2-5, with a tentative D gene TRBD2 over 7 matching bases. The bases are TGTGCCAGTAGGTTGGGGGGGGCCGGGGAGACCCAGTACTTC. Translated, it gives CASRLGGAGETQYF.